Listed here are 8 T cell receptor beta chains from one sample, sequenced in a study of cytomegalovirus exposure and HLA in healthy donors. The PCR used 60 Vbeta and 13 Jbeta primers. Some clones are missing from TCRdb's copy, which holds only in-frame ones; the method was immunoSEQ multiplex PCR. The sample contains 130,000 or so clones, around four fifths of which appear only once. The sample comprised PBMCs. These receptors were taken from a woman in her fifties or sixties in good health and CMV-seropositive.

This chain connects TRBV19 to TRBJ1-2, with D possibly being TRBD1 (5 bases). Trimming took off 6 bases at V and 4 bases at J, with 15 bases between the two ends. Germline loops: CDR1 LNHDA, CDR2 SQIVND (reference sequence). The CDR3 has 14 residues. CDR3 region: CASRGRQWFYGYTF. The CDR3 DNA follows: TGTGCCAGTAGAGGTAGACAGTGGTTCTATGGCTACACCTTC.

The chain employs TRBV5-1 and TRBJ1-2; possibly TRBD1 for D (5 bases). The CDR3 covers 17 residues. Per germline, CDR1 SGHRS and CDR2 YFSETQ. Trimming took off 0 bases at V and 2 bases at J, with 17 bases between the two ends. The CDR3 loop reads CASSLGTLREANYGYTF. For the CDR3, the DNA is TGCGCCAGCAGCTTGGGTACCCTCAGGGAGGCGAACTATGGCTACACCTTC.

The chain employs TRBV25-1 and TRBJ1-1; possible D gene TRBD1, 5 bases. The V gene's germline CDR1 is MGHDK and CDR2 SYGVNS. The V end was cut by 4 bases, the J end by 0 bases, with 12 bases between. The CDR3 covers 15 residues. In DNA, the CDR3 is TGTGCCAGCAGTGCCGGACACTTGATGAACACTGAAGCTTTCTTT. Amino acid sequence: CASSAGHLMNTEAFF.

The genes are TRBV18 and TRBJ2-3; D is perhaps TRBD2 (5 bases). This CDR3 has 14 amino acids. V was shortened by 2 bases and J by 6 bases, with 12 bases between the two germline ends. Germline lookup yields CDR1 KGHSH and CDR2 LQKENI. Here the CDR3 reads CASSPNSDSDTQYF. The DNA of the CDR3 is TGTGCCAGCTCACCAAATTCGGACTCGGATACGCAGTATTTT.

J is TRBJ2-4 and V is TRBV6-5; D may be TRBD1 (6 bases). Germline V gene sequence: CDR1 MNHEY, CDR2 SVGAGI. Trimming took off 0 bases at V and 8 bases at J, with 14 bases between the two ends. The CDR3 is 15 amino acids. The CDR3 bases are TGTGCCAGCAGTTACTCGTACCAGGGGTGGTACATTCAGTACTTC. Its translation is CASSYSYQGWYIQYF.

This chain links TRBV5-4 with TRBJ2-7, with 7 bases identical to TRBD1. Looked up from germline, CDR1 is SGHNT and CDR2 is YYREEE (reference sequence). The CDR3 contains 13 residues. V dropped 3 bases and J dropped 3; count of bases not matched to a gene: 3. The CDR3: CASSSGTDYEQYF. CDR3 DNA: TGTGCCAGCAGCTCCGGGACAGACTACGAGCAGTACTTC.

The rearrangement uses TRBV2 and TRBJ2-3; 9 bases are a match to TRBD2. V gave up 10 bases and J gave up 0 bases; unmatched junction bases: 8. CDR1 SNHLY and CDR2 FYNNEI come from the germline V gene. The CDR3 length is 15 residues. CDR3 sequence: CATAGAGGSTDTQYF. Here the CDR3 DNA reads TGTGCCACCGCCGGAGCGGGAGGTAGCACAGATACGCAGTATTTT.

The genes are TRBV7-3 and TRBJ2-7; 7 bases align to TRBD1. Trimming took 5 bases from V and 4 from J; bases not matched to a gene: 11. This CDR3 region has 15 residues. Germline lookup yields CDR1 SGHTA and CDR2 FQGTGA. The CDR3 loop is CASSARHGTEYEQYF. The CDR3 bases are TGTGCCAGCAGCGCCCGCCACGGGACAGAGTACGAGCAGTACTTC. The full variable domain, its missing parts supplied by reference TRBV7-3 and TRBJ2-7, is GAGVSQTPSNKVTEKGKYVELRCDPISGHTALYWYRQSLGQGPEFLIYFQGTGAADDSGLPNDRFFAVRPEGSVSTLKIQRTERGDSAVYLCASSARHGTEYEQYFGPGTRLTVT.